These 20 T cell receptor beta chains came from one sample sequenced in a study of blood T cell repertoires in COVID-19. Sequencing was performed with immunoSEQ multiplex PCR; in TCRdb, only in-frame clones are kept and a portion is missing. The top ten hold 2% to 2.5% of the sample, which has more than 95,000 clones, less than 90% seen once. Sequencing was carried out using peripheral blood. Receptor source: a man aged 25 to 45 with acute or convalescent COVID-19.

The rearrangement links TRBV10-1 to TRBJ2-7; tentative D call: TRBD2 (6 bases). The length of the CDR3 is 17 residues. The germline gives CDR1 WNHNN, CDR2 SYGVQD (reference sequence). Trimming removed 0 bases at V and 3 bases at J, with 18 bases between. CDR3 sequence (DNA): TGCGCCAGCAGTGAGTCTCGCTGGGACTTTCTAATCTACGAGCAGTACGTC. Translating gives CASSESRWDFLIYEQYV.

J is TRBJ1-1 and V is TRBV11-3, with a weak D call TRBD1 (5 bases). The CDR3 contains 13 residues. The germline V gene encodes CDR1 SGHNT and CDR2 YENEEA. Trimming removed 2 bases from V and 4 bases from J, with 8 bases in between. The CDR3 DNA is TGTGCCAGCAGCTTATACGGGGGCACTGAAGCTTTCTTT. Its translation: CASSLYGGTEAFF.

The chain links TRBV15 to TRBJ2-2; maybe TRBD1 (6 bases). Germline V gene lookup returns CDR1 LNHNV and CDR2 YYDKDF (reference sequence). Trimming pared 2 bases from V and 5 bases from J, leaving 6 bases between. The CDR3 contains 13 residues. The CDR3 bases are TGTGCCACCAGCAGAAGGGGGACCGGGGAGCTGTTTTTT. As protein: CATSRRGTGELFF.

V gene TRBV19 combines with J gene TRBJ1-1; 8 nucleotides line up with TRBD1. The CDR3 runs to 14 residues. Germline assignment: CDR1 LNHDA and CDR2 SQIVND (reference sequence). The trim removed 6 bases at V and 3 bases at J, leaving 6 bases unmatched. Here the CDR3 reads CASRVQGADTEAFF. Here the CDR3 DNA reads TGTGCCAGTAGAGTTCAGGGGGCTGACACTGAAGCTTTCTTT.

J is TRBJ2-5 and V is TRBV19; 12 bases match TRBD2. The germline CDR1 and CDR2 sequences are LNHDA and SQIVND (reference sequence). The CDR3 spans 16 residues. V trimming: 3 bases; J trimming: 3 bases; junction bases outside the gene matches: 5. The CDR3 spells CASSIGLAGREETQYF. The DNA of the CDR3 is TGTGCCAGTAGTATCGGACTAGCGGGAAGGGAAGAGACCCAGTACTTC.

This chain links TRBV7-8 with TRBJ2-5; D is unclear. The ends were cut back, 1 base at V and 2 bases at J, with 14 bases in the middle. CDR1 and CDR2 (germline): SGHVS, FQNEAQ. The CDR3 runs to 16 residues. The CDR3 nucleotides are TGTGCCAGCAGCTTAGGTCGTAATTATTTACAAGAGACCCAGTACTTC. As protein: CASSLGRNYLQETQYF.

The J gene is TRBJ2-3, the V gene TRBV5-4, with D tentatively TRBD2 (5 bases). The V gene lost 4 bases and the J gene lost 1 base, with 13 bases spanning the gap. The CDR3 covers 15 residues. Germline V CDR1 and CDR2: SGHNT, YYREEE (reference sequence). In DNA, the CDR3 is TGTGCCAGCAGCGACGGCGGGTCCCGCACAGATACGCAGTATTTT. Its translation: CASSDGGSRTDTQYF.

The chain recombines TRBV7-9 with TRBJ2-7, with TRBD1 matching over 9 bases. Trimming cost V 1 base and J 6 bases; bases outside gene matches: 1. The CDR3 is 13 residues long. CDR1 and CDR2 from the germline V gene are SEHNR and FQNEAQ (reference sequence). The CDR3 is CASSLGQGGEQYV. The CDR3, as DNA: TGTGCCAGCAGCTTAGGACAGGGGGGCGAGCAGTACGTC.

The rearrangement uses TRBV4-1 and TRBJ1-1, with 9 positions matching TRBD1. CDR1 and CDR2 (germline): MGHRA, YSYEKL. The CDR3 has 15 residues. Trimming at V came to 0 bases and at J to 12 bases, leaving 11 bases not matched to a gene. The CDR3 bases are TGCGCCAGCAGCCAAGATCTGTGGGGACAGGGTATGACTTTCTTT. As protein: CASSQDLWGQGMTFF.

CDR3 sequence (DNA): TGCGCCAGCAGCAAACAACAGGGGATTGGGGCCAACGTCCTGACTTTC. Amino acid sequence: CASSKQQGIGANVLTF. This sequence joins TRBV4-3 and TRBJ2-6, with 7 bases identical to TRBD1. Per germline, CDR1 LGHNA and CDR2 YSLEER. This CDR3 has 16 residues. V was clipped by 5 bases and J by 3 bases; unmatched bases: 7.

The chain has TRBV4-3 and TRBJ2-3, with D unresolved. Germline CDR1 LGHNA, CDR2 YSLEER. V shed 0 bases and J shed 5 bases, with 9 bases lying between them. The CDR3 length is 14 residues. CDR3 nucleotide sequence: TGCGCCAGCAGCCAAGACCGGCCGGGAGATACGCAGTATTTT. Its protein product is CASSQDRPGDTQYF.

The chain has TRBV30 and TRBJ1-2; TRBD1 matches at 7 bases. With V trimmed by 2 bases and J by 8 bases, 11 bases remained unmatched. This CDR3 has 14 residues. CDR1 and CDR2 from the germline V gene are GTSNPN and SVGIG (reference sequence). Written as DNA, the CDR3 is TGTGCCTGGAGTCATCCTAGGGGGCTACGGGGCTACACCTTC. As protein: CAWSHPRGLRGYTF.

The rearrangement uses TRBV10-3 and TRBJ2-5, with TRBD1 matching over 8 bases. The CDR3 has 14 amino acids. CDR1 is ENHRY and CDR2 is SYGVKD in the germline V gene. J lost 4 bases, V lost 3 bases, and 4 bases had no gene match. In DNA, the CDR3 is TGTGCCATCAGTGATGGACAGGGAAGAGAGACCCAGTACTTC. Translated: CAISDGQGRETQYF.

Only one count was recorded for this clone. The gene calls are TRBV2 and TRBJ1-2; the match to TRBD1 covers 9 bases. Germline assignment: CDR1 SNHLY and CDR2 FYNNEI. The CDR3 spans 13 residues. The ends lost 4 bases at V and 10 bases at J; junction bases unmatched: 7. CDR3 protein: CASSGGQGVTYTF. The CDR3 nucleotides read TGTGCCAGCAGTGGGGGACAGGGAGTGACCTACACCTTC. The complete variable domain, with remaining parts taken from reference TRBV2 and TRBJ1-2, reads EPEVTQTPSHQVTQMGQEVILRCVPISNHLYFYWYRQILGQKVEFLVSFYNNEISEKSEIFDDQFSVERPDGSNFTLKIRSTKLEDSAMYFCASSGGQGVTYTFGSGTRLTVV.

This clone was seen once. The chain is built from TRBV7-8 and TRBJ1-6, with 8 nucleotides matching TRBD1. Losses at the gene ends were 5 bases for V and 10 bases for J; bases not matched to a gene: 7. Germline assignment: CDR1 SGHVS and CDR2 FQNEAQ. This CDR3 spans 14 amino acids. The CDR3 region has the DNA TGTGCCAGCAGCCCGGACAGGGCGCGGTCACCCCTCCACTTT. Its protein is CASSPDRARSPLHF. Variable domain in full (rest from reference TRBV7-8 and TRBJ1-6): GAGVSQSPRYKVAKRGQDVALRCDPISGHVSLFWYQQALGQGPEFLTYFQNEAQLDKSGLPSDRFFAERPEGSVSTLKIQRTQQEDSAVYLCASSPDRARSPLHFGNGTRLTVT.

This clone has only a few counts. This chain uses TRBV29-1 with TRBJ1-2; D may be TRBD1 (5 bases). CDR1 and CDR2 from the germline V gene are SQVTM and ANQGSEA. The germline V and J ends were trimmed by 6 bases and 3 bases, with 11 bases remaining between them. The CDR3 runs 12 residues. CDR3 residues: CSVIGEDYGYTF. CDR3 nucleotides: TGCAGCGTGATAGGGGAGGACTATGGCTACACCTTC. Full variable domain (remainder filled in from reference TRBV29-1 and TRBJ1-2): SAVISQKPSRDICQRGTSLTIQCQVDSQVTMMFWYRQQPGQSLTLIATANQGSEATYESGFVIDKFPISRPNLTFSTLTVSNMSPEDSSIYLCSVIGEDYGYTFGSGTRLTVV.

This chain links TRBV12-3 or TRBV12-4 with TRBJ1-1, with D possibly TRBD1 on 5 matching bases. There are 13 residues in the CDR3. Deletions cut 6 bases from V and 5 bases from J, with 13 bases between. Written as DNA, the CDR3 is TGTGCCAGCAGGAGAGACAGTGTGACTGAAGCTTTCTTT. It yields the protein CASRRDSVTEAFF.

This chain joins TRBV5-1 and TRBJ2-2; D is possibly TRBD1 (6 bases). V was shortened by 0 bases and J by 4 bases, with 10 bases between the two germline ends. CDR1 SGHRS and CDR2 YFSETQ come from the germline V gene. This CDR3 spans 15 amino acids. CDR3 in DNA: TGCGCCAGCAGCTTGGTGGACAGAACCACCGGGGAGCTGTTTTTT. This sequence encodes CASSLVDRTTGELFF.

V is TRBV4-1 and J is TRBJ2-3; 7 bases line up with TRBD1. Unmatched junction bases numbered 1, after V lost 0 bases and J lost 1 base. Germline V gene data show CDR1 as MGHRA and CDR2 as YSYEKL. The CDR3 is made up of 15 amino acids. The CDR3 loop reads CASSQDGTGTDTQYF. The CDR3 DNA sequence: TGCGCCAGCAGCCAAGATGGGACAGGCACAGATACGCAGTATTTT.

The V and J genes are TRBV7-9 and TRBJ2-3; D is possibly TRBD1 (6 bases). This CDR3 spans 15 amino acids. Germline CDR1 and CDR2: SEHNR and FQNEAQ (reference sequence). Trimming took 5 bases from V and 1 from J, leaving 13 bases between them. CDR3 DNA sequence: TGTGCCAGCAGCCAACGGGACATCCGCACAGATACGCAGTATTTT. It is translated as CASSQRDIRTDTQYF.